The entry below describes one TCR beta chain. A much larger clone is a single base away; this may be a read error. Germline V gene sequence: CDR1 LNHNV, CDR2 YYDKDF (reference sequence). This CDR3 is 14 amino acids long. The sample is drawn from a study of T cells after yellow fever vaccination. TCRdb independently ran MiXCR on the 5' RACE reads; one entry per CDR3 protein. This table has roughly 120,000 distinct CDR3 sequences, 7.2% appearing once. This receptor was obtained from a man in his late teens or twenties who received the YFV17D yellow fever vaccine. This specimen was CD4+ T cells sorted from PBMCs, taken 45 days after the first yellow fever vaccination. V is TRBV15 and J is TRBJ2-5; D ambiguous. CDR3 residues: CATTLGNSRETKYF. CDR3 in DNA: TGTGCCACCACGCTTGGGAATTCGCGCGAGACCAAGTACTTC.